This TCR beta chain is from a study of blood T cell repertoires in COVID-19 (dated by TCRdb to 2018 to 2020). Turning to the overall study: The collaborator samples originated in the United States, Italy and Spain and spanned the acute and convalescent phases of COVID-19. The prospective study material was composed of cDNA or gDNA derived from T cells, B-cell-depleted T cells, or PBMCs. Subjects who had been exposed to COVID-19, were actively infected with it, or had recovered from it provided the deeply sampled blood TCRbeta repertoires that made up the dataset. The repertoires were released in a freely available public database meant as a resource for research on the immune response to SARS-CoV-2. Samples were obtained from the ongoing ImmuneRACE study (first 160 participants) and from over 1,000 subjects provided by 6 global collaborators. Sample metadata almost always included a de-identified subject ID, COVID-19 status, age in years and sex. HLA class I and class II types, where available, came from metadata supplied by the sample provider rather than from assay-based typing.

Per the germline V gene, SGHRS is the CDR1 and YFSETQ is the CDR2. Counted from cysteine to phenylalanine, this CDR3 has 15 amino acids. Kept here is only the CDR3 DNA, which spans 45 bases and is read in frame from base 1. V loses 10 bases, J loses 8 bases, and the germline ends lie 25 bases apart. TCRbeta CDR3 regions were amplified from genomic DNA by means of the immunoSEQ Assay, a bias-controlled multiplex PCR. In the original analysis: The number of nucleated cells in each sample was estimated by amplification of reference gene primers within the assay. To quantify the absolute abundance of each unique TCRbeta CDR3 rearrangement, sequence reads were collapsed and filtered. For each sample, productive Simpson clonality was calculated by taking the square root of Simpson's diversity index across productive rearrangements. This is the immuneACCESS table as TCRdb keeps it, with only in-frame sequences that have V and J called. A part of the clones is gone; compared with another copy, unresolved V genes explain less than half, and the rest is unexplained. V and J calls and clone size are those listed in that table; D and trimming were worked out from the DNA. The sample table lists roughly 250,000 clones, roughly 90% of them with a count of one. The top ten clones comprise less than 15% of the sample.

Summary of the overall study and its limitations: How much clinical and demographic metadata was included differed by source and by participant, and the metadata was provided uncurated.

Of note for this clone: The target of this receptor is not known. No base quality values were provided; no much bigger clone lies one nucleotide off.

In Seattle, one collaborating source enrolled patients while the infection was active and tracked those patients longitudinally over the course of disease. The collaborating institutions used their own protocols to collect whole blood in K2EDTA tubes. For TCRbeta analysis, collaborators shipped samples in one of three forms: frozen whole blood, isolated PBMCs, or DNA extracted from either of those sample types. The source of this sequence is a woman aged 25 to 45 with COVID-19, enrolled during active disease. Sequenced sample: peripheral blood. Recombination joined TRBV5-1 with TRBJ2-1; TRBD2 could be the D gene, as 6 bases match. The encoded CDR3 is CASTSAGPRDHEQFF. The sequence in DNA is TGCGCCTCTACGTCGGCGGGACCCCGTGACCATGAGCAGTTCTTC.